This T cell receptor (beta chain) is drawn from a study of spatial heterogeneity in lung cancer. Study-wide context: A consistent excess of beta-chain over alpha-chain sequences was detected.

This clonotype was counted between two and nine times. The antigen remains undetermined. Study-wide points: Blood carried ubiquitous expanded tumor TCRs more at resection than follow-up.

TCRdb processed the 5' RACE reads anew with MiXCR; each CDR3 protein has one entry. Of some 34,000 distinct CDR3 sequences detected, roughly 6.5% appear once; the ten largest clones hold approximately 28%. Described time point: sample taken at primary tumor resection. There were roughly 72 donors, all of them untreated patients with early-stage non-small cell lung cancer. This clonotype was obtained from a female donor with early-stage non-small cell lung cancer. The input for sequencing was PBMCs, taken at surgery.

In DNA form, the CDR3 reads TGCGCCAGCAGCCAAGATGTGGCGGCATACAATGAGCAGTTCTTC. This translates into CASSQDVAAYNEQFF. The rearrangement uses TRBV4-3 and TRBJ2-1; the D is unclear. The germline V and J ends were trimmed by 0 bases and 4 bases, with 10 bases remaining between them. The CDR3 is made up of 15 amino acids. CDR1 and CDR2 from the germline V gene are LGHNA and YSLEER.